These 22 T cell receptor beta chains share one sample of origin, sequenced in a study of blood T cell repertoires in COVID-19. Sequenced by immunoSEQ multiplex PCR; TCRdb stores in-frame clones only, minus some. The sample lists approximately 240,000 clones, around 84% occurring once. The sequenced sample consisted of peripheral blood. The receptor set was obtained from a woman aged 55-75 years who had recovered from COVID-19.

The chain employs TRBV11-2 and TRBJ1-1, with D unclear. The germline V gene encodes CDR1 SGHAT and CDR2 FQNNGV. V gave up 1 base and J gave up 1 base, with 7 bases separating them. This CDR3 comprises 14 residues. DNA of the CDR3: TGTGCCAGCAGCTTAGGACAAGCGAACACTGAAGCTTTCTTT. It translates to CASSLGQANTEAFF.

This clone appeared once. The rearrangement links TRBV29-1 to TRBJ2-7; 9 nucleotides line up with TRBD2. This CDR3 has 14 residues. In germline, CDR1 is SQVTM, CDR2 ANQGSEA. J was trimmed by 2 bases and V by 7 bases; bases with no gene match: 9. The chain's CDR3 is CSARGSGGAYEQYF. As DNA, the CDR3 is TGCAGCGCCAGAGGTAGCGGGGGTGCCTACGAGCAGTACTTC.

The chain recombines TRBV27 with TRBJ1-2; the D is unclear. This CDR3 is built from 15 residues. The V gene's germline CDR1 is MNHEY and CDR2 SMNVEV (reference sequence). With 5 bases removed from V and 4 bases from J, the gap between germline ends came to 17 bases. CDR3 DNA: TGTGCCAGCAGTCCCGGGGAAGGGTATGGCTATGGCTACACCTTC. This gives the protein CASSPGEGYGYGYTF.

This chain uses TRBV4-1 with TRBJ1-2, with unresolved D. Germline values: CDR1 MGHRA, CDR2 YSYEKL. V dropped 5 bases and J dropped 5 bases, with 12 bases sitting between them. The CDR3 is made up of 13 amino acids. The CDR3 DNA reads TGCGCCAGCAGCTATAAACCGGAGTATGGCTACACCTTC. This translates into CASSYKPEYGYTF.

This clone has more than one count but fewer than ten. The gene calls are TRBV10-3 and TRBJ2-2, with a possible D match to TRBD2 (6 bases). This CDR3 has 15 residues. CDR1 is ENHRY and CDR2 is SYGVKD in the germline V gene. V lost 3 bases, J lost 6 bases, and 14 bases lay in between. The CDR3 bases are TGTGCCATCAGTGAAGCGAGGGGAGGTTCCGGGGAGCTGTTTTTT. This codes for CAISEARGGSGELFF.

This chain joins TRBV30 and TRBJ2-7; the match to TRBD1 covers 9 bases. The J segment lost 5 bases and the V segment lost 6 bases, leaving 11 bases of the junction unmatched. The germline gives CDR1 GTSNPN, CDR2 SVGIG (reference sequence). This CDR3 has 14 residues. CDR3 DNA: TGTGCCTGCGTCCACAGGGGGCGAGTGGACGAGCAGTACTTC. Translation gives CACVHRGRVDEQYF. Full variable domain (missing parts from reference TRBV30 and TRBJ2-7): SQTIHQWPATLVQPVGSPLSLECTVEGTSNPNLYWYRQAAGRGLQLLFYSVGIGQISSEVPQNLSASRPQDRQFILSSKKLLLSDSGFYLCACVHRGRVDEQYFGPGTRLTVT.

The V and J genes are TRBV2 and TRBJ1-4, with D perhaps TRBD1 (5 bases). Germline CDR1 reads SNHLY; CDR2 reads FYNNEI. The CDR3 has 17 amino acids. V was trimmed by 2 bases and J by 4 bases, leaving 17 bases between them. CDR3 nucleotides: TGTGCCAGCAGTGAAAGGAGGGGTGGTCTTAGTAATGAAAAACTGTTTTTT. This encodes CASSERRGGLSNEKLFF.

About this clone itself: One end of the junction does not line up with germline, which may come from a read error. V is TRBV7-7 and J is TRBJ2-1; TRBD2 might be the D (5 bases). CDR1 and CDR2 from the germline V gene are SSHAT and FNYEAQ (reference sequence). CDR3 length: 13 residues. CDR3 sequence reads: CASSLEGGGEQFF. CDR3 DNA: TGTGCTAGCAGCTTAGAGGGCGGCGGGGAGCAGTTCTTC.

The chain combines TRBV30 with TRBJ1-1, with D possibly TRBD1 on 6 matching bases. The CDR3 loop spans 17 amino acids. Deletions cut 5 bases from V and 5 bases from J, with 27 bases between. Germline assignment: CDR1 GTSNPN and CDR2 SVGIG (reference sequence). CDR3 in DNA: TGTGCCTGGGACATAGGACAGCGGCAGATAAAGGGAACTGAAGCTTTCTTT. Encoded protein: CAWDIGQRQIKGTEAFF.

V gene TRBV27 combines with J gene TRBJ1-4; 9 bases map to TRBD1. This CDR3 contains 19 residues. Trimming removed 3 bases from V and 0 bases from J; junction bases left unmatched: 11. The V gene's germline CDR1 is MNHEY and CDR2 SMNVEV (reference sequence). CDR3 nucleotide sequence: TGTGCCAGCAGTTTTCTTTCAAACAGGGGGCGGTCAACTAATGAAAAACTGTTTTTT. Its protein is CASSFLSNRGRSTNEKLFF. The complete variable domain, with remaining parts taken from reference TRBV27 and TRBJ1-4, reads EAQVTQNPRYLITVTGKKLTVTCSQNMNHEYMSWYRQDPGLGLRQIYYSMNVEVTDKGDVPEGYKVSRKEKRNFPLILESPSPNQTSLYFCASSFLSNRGRSTNEKLFFGSGTQLSVL.

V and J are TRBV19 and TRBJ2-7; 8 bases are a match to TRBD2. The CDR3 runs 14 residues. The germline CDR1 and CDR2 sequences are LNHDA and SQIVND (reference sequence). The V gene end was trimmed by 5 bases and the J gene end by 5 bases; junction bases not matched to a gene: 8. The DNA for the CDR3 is TGTGCCAGTAGTGGAGAGACTAGCGTGGACGAGCAGTACTTC. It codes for CASSGETSVDEQYF.

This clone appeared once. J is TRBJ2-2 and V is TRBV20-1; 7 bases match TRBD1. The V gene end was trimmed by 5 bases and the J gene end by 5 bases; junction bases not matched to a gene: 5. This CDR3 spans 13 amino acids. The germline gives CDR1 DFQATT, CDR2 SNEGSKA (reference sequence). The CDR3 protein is CSARGQETGELFF. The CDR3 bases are TGCAGTGCTCGTGGACAGGAGACCGGGGAGCTGTTTTTT.

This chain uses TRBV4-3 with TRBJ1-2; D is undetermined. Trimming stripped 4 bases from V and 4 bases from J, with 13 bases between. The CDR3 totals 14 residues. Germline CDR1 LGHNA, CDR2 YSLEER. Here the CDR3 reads CASSPAGGSYGYTF. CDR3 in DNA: TGCGCCAGCAGCCCAGCGGGAGGTTCCTATGGCTACACCTTC.

The CDR3 reads CASSTRDRNGYTF. CDR3 sequence (DNA): TGTGCCAGCAGCACCCGGGACAGAAATGGCTACACCTTC. This chain links TRBV7-2 with TRBJ1-2, with 7 bases that match TRBD1. CDR3 length equals 13 residues. After removal of 5 bases from V and 6 bases from J, the junction contained 6 bases not matched to a gene. Germline loops: CDR1 SGHTA, CDR2 FQGNSA.

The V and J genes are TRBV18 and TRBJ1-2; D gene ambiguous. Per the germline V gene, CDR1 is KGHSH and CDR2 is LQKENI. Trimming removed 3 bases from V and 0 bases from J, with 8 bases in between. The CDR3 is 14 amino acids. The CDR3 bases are TGTGCCAGCTCACCTGGGCTCGCTAACTATGGCTACACCTTC. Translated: CASSPGLANYGYTF.

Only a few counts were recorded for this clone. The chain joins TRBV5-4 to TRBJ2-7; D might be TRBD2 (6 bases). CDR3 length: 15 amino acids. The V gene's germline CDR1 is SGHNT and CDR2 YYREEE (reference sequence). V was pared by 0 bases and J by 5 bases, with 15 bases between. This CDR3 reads CASSLVLAPPNEQYF. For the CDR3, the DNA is TGTGCCAGCAGCTTGGTACTAGCACCTCCCAACGAGCAGTACTTC.

The CDR3 region is CATSRGQGLPSYNEQFF. In DNA form, the CDR3 reads TGTGCCACCAGCAGAGGTCAGGGATTACCATCCTACAATGAGCAGTTCTTC. V is TRBV15 and J is TRBJ2-1; D may be TRBD1 (5 bases). Deletions cut 1 base from V and 1 base from J, with 14 bases between. This CDR3 region has 17 residues. The germline gives CDR1 LNHNV, CDR2 YYDKDF (reference sequence). Full variable domain (remainder filled in from reference TRBV15 and TRBJ2-1): DAMVIQNPRYQVTQFGKPVTLSCSQTLNHNVMYWYQQKSSQAPKLLFHYYDKDFNNEADTPDNFQSRRPNTSFCFLDIRSPGLGDTAMYLCATSRGQGLPSYNEQFFGPGTRLTVL.

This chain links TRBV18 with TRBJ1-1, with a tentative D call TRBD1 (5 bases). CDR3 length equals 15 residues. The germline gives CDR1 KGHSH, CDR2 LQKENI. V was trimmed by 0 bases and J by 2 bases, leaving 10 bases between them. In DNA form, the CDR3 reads TGTGCCAGCTCACCACCTCTTCAGGGCAACACTGAAGCTTTCTTT. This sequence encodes CASSPPLQGNTEAFF.

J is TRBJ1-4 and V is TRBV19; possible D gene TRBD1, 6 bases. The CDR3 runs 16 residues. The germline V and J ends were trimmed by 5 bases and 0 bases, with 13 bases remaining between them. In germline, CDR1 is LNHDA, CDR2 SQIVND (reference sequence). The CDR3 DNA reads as TGTGCCAGTAGTTTCGGACAGCTGGCAACTAATGAAAAACTGTTTTTT. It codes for CASSFGQLATNEKLFF.

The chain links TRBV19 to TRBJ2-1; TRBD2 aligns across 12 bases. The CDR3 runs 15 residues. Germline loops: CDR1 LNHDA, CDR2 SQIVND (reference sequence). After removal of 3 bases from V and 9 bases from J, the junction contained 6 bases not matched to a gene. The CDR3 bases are TGTGCCAGTAGTATCCTAGCGGGGGGGCGTGGTGAGCAGTTCTTC. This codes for CASSILAGGRGEQFF. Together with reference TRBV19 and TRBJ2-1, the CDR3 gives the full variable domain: DGGITQSPKYLFRKEGQNVTLSCEQNLNHDAMYWYRQDPGQGLRLIYYSQIVNDFQKGDIAEGYSVSREKKESFPLTVTSAQKNPTAFYLCASSILAGGRGEQFFGPGTRLTVL.

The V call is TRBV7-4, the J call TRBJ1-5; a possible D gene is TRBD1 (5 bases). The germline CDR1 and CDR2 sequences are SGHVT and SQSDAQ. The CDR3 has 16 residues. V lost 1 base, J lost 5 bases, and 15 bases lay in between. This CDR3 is CASSLEVGQSDQPQHF. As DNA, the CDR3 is TGTGCCAGCAGCTTAGAAGTCGGACAATCCGATCAGCCCCAGCATTTT. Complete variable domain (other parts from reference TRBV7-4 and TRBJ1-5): GAGVSQSPRYKVAKRGRDVALRCDSISGHVTLYWYRQTLGQGSEVLTYSQSDAQRDKSGRPSGRFSAERPERSVSTLKIQRTEQGDSAVYLCASSLEVGQSDQPQHFGDGTRLSIL.

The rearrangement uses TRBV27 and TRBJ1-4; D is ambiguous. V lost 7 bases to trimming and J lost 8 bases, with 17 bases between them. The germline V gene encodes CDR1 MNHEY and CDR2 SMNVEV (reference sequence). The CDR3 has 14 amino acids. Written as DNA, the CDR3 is TGTGCCAGCACCTCGGCAGGAAATCGGGAAAAACTGTTTTTT. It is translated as CASTSAGNREKLFF.